The rows below give T cell receptor beta chains drawn from one sample of a study of metastatic and nonmetastatic thyroid tumors. TCRdb re-processed the PCR reads through MiXCR. The table has some 16,000 clones, 10% to 15% seen once. Sequencing input: blood. The origin of the receptors is a female donor with papillary thyroid cancer or a benign thyroid nodule (not recorded which). Some clones in this sample may be carry-over from other donors' samples. CDR3s include the opening cysteine and the closing phenylalanine or tryptophan. D genes are given only for firm matches. Not every row has a clone size; where given, it reads once, few, many or a size class.

j_gene: TRBJ1-1; v_gene: TRBV18; abundance: many; d_gene: NA; CDR3nt: TGTGCCAGCTCAGGTGTAAGCACTGAAGCTTTCTTT; CDR3aa: CASSGVSTEAFF
j_gene: TRBJ2-2; v_gene: TRBV20-1; abundance: many; d_gene: TRBD1; CDR3nt: TGCAGTGCTAGAGATTGGGTAACAGGGGACACCGGGGAGCTGTTTTTT; CDR3aa: CSARDWVTGDTGELFF
j_gene: TRBJ2-5; v_gene: TRBV11-2; abundance: NA; d_gene: TRBD2; CDR3nt: TGTGCCAGCAGCTTAGTCGGTAGCGGGGGGTGGGCTGAGACCCAGTACTTC; CDR3aa: CASSLVGSGGWAETQYF
j_gene: TRBJ2-1; v_gene: TRBV29-1; abundance: many; d_gene: NA; CDR3nt: TGCAGCGTTGAAAAACTGGGCAATGAGCAGTTCTTC; CDR3aa: CSVEKLGNEQFF
j_gene: TRBJ2-1; v_gene: TRBV20-1; abundance: many; d_gene: TRBD1; CDR3nt: TGCAGTGCTTACAGGGGGCATGAGCAGTTCTTC; CDR3aa: CSAYRGHEQFF
j_gene: TRBJ2-1; v_gene: TRBV30; abundance: many; d_gene: NA; CDR3nt: TGTGCCTGGAGTAGGGGAACGCGTTATGAGCAGTTCTTC; CDR3aa: CAWSRGTRYEQFF
j_gene: TRBJ2-5; v_gene: TRBV20-1; abundance: many; d_gene: NA; CDR3nt: TGCAGTGCTACGGATCTAGGGGACCCAGGGACCCAGTACTTC; CDR3aa: CSATDLGDPGTQYF
j_gene: TRBJ2-1; v_gene: TRBV28; abundance: few; d_gene: TRBD2; CDR3nt: TGTGCAAGCACACCAGCGGGAGGGCCATATAGTGAGCAGTTCTTC; CDR3aa: CASTPAGGPYSEQFF
j_gene: TRBJ1-4; v_gene: TRBV24-1; abundance: few; d_gene: NA; CDR3nt: TGTGCCACCAGTTCCGTGGGTAACCCTGAAAAACTGTTTTTT; CDR3aa: CATSSVGNPEKLFF
j_gene: TRBJ2-1; v_gene: TRBV6-1; abundance: few; d_gene: NA; CDR3nt: TGTGCCAGCAGTGTCCTAGGGGGGATATACAATGAGCAGTTCTTC; CDR3aa: CASSVLGGIYNEQFF
j_gene: TRBJ1-1; v_gene: TRBV6-1; abundance: few; d_gene: NA; CDR3nt: TGTGCTACAGGAGGGAACACTGAAGCTTTCTTT; CDR3aa: CATGGNTEAFF
j_gene: TRBJ2-3; v_gene: TRBV19; abundance: many; d_gene: TRBD2; CDR3nt: TGTGCCACCACTCCCTCGGGGGGGCCCACAGATACGCAGTATTTT; CDR3aa: CATTPSGGPTDTQYF
j_gene: TRBJ1-3; v_gene: TRBV5-1; abundance: many; d_gene: NA; CDR3nt: TGCGCCAGCACCCTTGGCGTTGAAGTAGGGAACACCATATATTTT; CDR3aa: CASTLGVEVGNTIYF
j_gene: TRBJ2-1; v_gene: TRBV28; abundance: medium-sized; d_gene: TRBD1; CDR3nt: TGTGCCAGCACCCTGGGTGGGACAGGGTCATACAATGAGCAGTTCTTC; CDR3aa: CASTLGGTGSYNEQFF
j_gene: TRBJ1-1; v_gene: TRBV28; abundance: few; d_gene: NA; CDR3nt: TGTGCCAGCAGTTTCCCGGGGACTGAAGCTTTCTTT; CDR3aa: CASSFPGTEAFF
j_gene: TRBJ1-1; v_gene: TRBV27; abundance: many; d_gene: NA; CDR3nt: TGTGCCAGCAGCCTCACAGGACAGAAAGCTTTCTTT; CDR3aa: CASSLTGQKAFF
j_gene: TRBJ1-3; v_gene: TRBV19; abundance: NA; d_gene: NA; CDR3nt: TGTGCCAGTAGTATACTCCGGTACGGAGGAAACACCATATATTTT; CDR3aa: CASSILRYGGNTIYF
j_gene: TRBJ2-7; v_gene: TRBV6-1; abundance: NA; d_gene: TRBD2; CDR3nt: TGTGCCAACAGAGGACTAGCAGAATACGAGAAGTACTTC; CDR3aa: CANRGLAEYEKYF
j_gene: TRBJ1-2; v_gene: TRBV28; abundance: medium-sized; d_gene: NA; CDR3nt: TGTGCCAGCAAGACGGCAAACTATGGCTACACCTTC; CDR3aa: CASKTANYGYTF
j_gene: TRBJ1-5; v_gene: TRBV11-2; abundance: many; d_gene: NA; CDR3nt: TGTGCCAGCAGCTTATTTTCAGGGGTAGGTCAGCCCCAGCATTTT; CDR3aa: CASSLFSGVGQPQHF
j_gene: TRBJ2-7; v_gene: TRBV27; abundance: medium-sized; d_gene: TRBD2; CDR3nt: TGTGCCACCTCCCCCGGCGCGGGAGGAGTAATCTACGAGCAGTACTTC; CDR3aa: CATSPGAGGVIYEQYF
j_gene: TRBJ2-7; v_gene: TRBV20-1; abundance: NA; d_gene: NA; CDR3nt: TGCAGTGCGGTGGGGGGCTACTACCAGTACTTC; CDR3aa: CSAVGGYYQYF
j_gene: TRBJ1-1; v_gene: TRBV11-2; abundance: many; d_gene: TRBD1; CDR3nt: TGTGCCAGCAGCTTTACAGGGGCACGACCCCGGGCTTTCTTT; CDR3aa: CASSFTGARPRAFF
j_gene: TRBJ1-1; v_gene: TRBV28; abundance: many; d_gene: NA; CDR3nt: TGTGCCAGCAGTTTATGGAGAGGGAGGGACACTGAAGCTTTCTTT; CDR3aa: CASSLWRGRDTEAFF
j_gene: TRBJ2-1; v_gene: TRBV27; abundance: NA; d_gene: TRBD1; CDR3nt: TGTGCCGGCAGTTTCCAGGGACAGGTGGAGTTCTTC; CDR3aa: CAGSFQGQVEFF
j_gene: TRBJ2-5; v_gene: TRBV19; abundance: many; d_gene: TRBD2; CDR3nt: TGTGCCAGTAGCCGACTAGCTCCGGCGGGGGAGACCCAGTACTTC; CDR3aa: CASSRLAPAGETQYF
j_gene: TRBJ2-5; v_gene: TRBV11-3; abundance: many; d_gene: NA; CDR3nt: TGTGCCAGCAGCTCAGAAGGGGAGACCCAGTACTTC; CDR3aa: CASSSEGETQYF
j_gene: TRBJ1-5; v_gene: TRBV30; abundance: many; d_gene: NA; CDR3nt: TGTGCCTGGAGTGCCGAATGGGGGGCTCAGCATTTT; CDR3aa: CAWSAEWGAQHF
j_gene: TRBJ2-7; v_gene: TRBV2; abundance: medium-sized; d_gene: TRBD1; CDR3nt: TGTGCCAGCAGTGTACAGGGGGCGGGGGAGCAGTACTTC; CDR3aa: CASSVQGAGEQYF
j_gene: TRBJ2-1; v_gene: TRBV11-2; abundance: NA; d_gene: TRBD1; CDR3nt: TGTGCCAGCAGCTTAGAGACAGGGGTCACGGAGCAGTTCTTC; CDR3aa: CASSLETGVTEQFF
j_gene: TRBJ2-3; v_gene: TRBV12-3/TRBV12-4; abundance: NA; d_gene: NA; CDR3nt: TGTGCCACCTCGGAGGTTACAGATACGCAGTATTTT; CDR3aa: CATSEVTDTQYF
j_gene: TRBJ1-2; v_gene: TRBV9; abundance: NA; d_gene: NA; CDR3nt: TGTGCCAGCAGCGTAATACAGGGCGCTAGCTACACCTTC; CDR3aa: CASSVIQGASYTF
j_gene: TRBJ2-7; v_gene: TRBV11-3; abundance: NA; d_gene: NA; CDR3nt: TGTGCCAGCAGCCGGGGTCGGGGGAACGAGCAGTACTTC; CDR3aa: CASSRGRGNEQYF
j_gene: TRBJ1-1; v_gene: TRBV5-1; abundance: many; d_gene: NA; CDR3nt: TGCGCCAGCAGCTTGGACAGGAACACTGAAGCTTTCTTT; CDR3aa: CASSLDRNTEAFF
j_gene: TRBJ2-5; v_gene: TRBV3-1; abundance: many; d_gene: NA; CDR3nt: TGTGCCAGCAGCGGTAGTGAGACCCAGTACTTC; CDR3aa: CASSGSETQYF
j_gene: TRBJ2-1; v_gene: TRBV6-1; abundance: medium-sized; d_gene: NA; CDR3nt: TGTGCCAGCAGTCCATACAATGAGCAGTTCTTC; CDR3aa: CASSPYNEQFF
j_gene: TRBJ1-4; v_gene: TRBV5-1; abundance: many; d_gene: TRBD1; CDR3nt: TGCGCCAGCAGCGGGGGACAGGGAGATGAAAAACTGTTTTTT; CDR3aa: CASSGGQGDEKLFF
j_gene: TRBJ2-7; v_gene: TRBV7-2; abundance: NA; d_gene: NA; CDR3nt: TGTGCCAGCAATCAGGAGGCACCCTACGAGCCGTACTTC; CDR3aa: CASNQEAPYEPYF
j_gene: TRBJ1-2; v_gene: TRBV25-1; abundance: many; d_gene: NA; CDR3nt: TGTGCCAGCAGCCGCTCGGACGGGATCCGAGGCTACACCTTC; CDR3aa: CASSRSDGIRGYTF
j_gene: TRBJ2-5; v_gene: TRBV9; abundance: many; d_gene: TRBD1; CDR3nt: TGTGCCAGCAGCGCGACAGGGGTTACGGAGACCCAGTACTTC; CDR3aa: CASSATGVTETQYF
j_gene: TRBJ2-1; v_gene: TRBV20-1; abundance: many; d_gene: NA; CDR3nt: TGCAGTGCTAGAACCGGAAACAATGAGCAGTTCTTC; CDR3aa: CSARTGNNEQFF
j_gene: TRBJ2-1; v_gene: TRBV11-2; abundance: many; d_gene: NA; CDR3nt: TGTGCCAGCAGCCCCCTTTTGCACAATGAGCAGTTCTTC; CDR3aa: CASSPLLHNEQFF
j_gene: TRBJ1-1; v_gene: TRBV2; abundance: many; d_gene: NA; CDR3nt: TGTGCCAGCAACCTCCAGGGCCTGAACACTGAAGCTTTCTTT; CDR3aa: CASNLQGLNTEAFF
j_gene: TRBJ2-3; v_gene: TRBV13; abundance: NA; d_gene: TRBD2; CDR3nt: TGTGCCAGCAGTAGAAGAGCGGGAGGTAGCACAGATACGCAGTATTTT; CDR3aa: CASSRRAGGSTDTQYF
j_gene: TRBJ2-2; v_gene: TRBV2; abundance: many; d_gene: NA; CDR3nt: TGTGCCAGCTGTTTTTACACCGGGGAGCTGTTTTTT; CDR3aa: CASCFYTGELFF
j_gene: TRBJ1-4; v_gene: TRBV5-1; abundance: many; d_gene: TRBD1; CDR3nt: TGCGCCAGCACACCAGGGACAGGCGGTGAAAAACTGTTTTTT; CDR3aa: CASTPGTGGEKLFF
j_gene: TRBJ1-1; v_gene: TRBV5-1; abundance: many; d_gene: NA; CDR3nt: TGCGCCAGCAGAGCTAACCCCGGGACCGCGAACACTGAAGCTTTCTTT; CDR3aa: CASRANPGTANTEAFF
j_gene: TRBJ2-5; v_gene: TRBV30; abundance: many; d_gene: NA; CDR3nt: TGTGCCTGGAGTCGGCAGGATAAAGAGACCCAGTACTTC; CDR3aa: CAWSRQDKETQYF
j_gene: TRBJ1-2; v_gene: TRBV5-1; abundance: many; d_gene: NA; CDR3nt: TGCGCCAGCAGCTTGGTCGGGGGGAGATCTTCGAACTACACCTTC; CDR3aa: CASSLVGGRSSNYTF
j_gene: TRBJ1-2; v_gene: TRBV11-2; abundance: many; d_gene: NA; CDR3nt: TGTGCCAGCAGCTCCCCCGTCCGTCTCTATGGCTACACCTTC; CDR3aa: CASSSPVRLYGYTF
j_gene: TRBJ2-7; v_gene: TRBV15; abundance: few; d_gene: NA; CDR3nt: TGTGCCACCAGCAGAGGGGAATCATATTTCTACGAGCAGTACTTC; CDR3aa: CATSRGESYFYEQYF
j_gene: TRBJ2-5; v_gene: TRBV6-1; abundance: many; d_gene: TRBD2; CDR3nt: TGTGCCAGCAGTGAAGCGAAACCGGGGGGCCAAGAGACCCAGTACTTC; CDR3aa: CASSEAKPGGQETQYF
j_gene: TRBJ1-3; v_gene: TRBV9; abundance: many; d_gene: NA; CDR3nt: TGTGCCAGCTCAAGTCTGGTCGGAGGAAACACCATATATTTT; CDR3aa: CASSSLVGGNTIYF
j_gene: TRBJ1-2; v_gene: TRBV6-1; abundance: NA; d_gene: TRBD1; CDR3nt: TGTGCCAGCAGTGAAATGGGGGACAGGTTCTATGGCTACACCTTC; CDR3aa: CASSEMGDRFYGYTF
j_gene: TRBJ2-7; v_gene: TRBV7-9; abundance: many; d_gene: NA; CDR3nt: TGTGCCAGCAGCTTTGGCGGCGCGACCTACGAGCAGTACTTC; CDR3aa: CASSFGGATYEQYF